The rows below give T cell receptor beta chains drawn from one sample of a study of CD8+ T cells in alopecia areata. The table came from immunoSEQ multiplex PCR; TCRdb's copy has only in-frame clones and leaves some out. The repertoire includes 75,000 to 80,000 clones, approximately 72% of them detected once, and around 20% sits in the top ten. The input for sequencing was CD8+ T cells sorted from blood, taken at week 24, from a patient treated with tofacitinib. These receptors all come from a human donor with alopecia areata. The conserved cysteine and the conserved F or W are not part of the CDR3 here. The D gene is left open where the match is weak.

D,V,J,CDR3
-,TRBV27,TRBJ2-3,ASSLGSMDTQY
-,TRBV4-1,TRBJ2-7,ASSQDLGYEQY
TRBD2,TRBV9,TRBJ2-5,ASSAIGTSYGETQY
-,TRBV4-1,TRBJ1-2,ASSRTSYYGGYT
TRBD1,TRBV7-9,TRBJ2-7,ASSLQGRGSYEQY
-,TRBV18,TRBJ2-7,ASSPGAAYEQY
TRBD1,TRBV5-1,TRBJ2-3,ASSLGVGQATDTQY
-,TRBV28,TRBJ2-2,ASRRDSNTGELF
-,TRBV6-5,TRBJ1-5,ASSYSAGDSNQPQH
-,TRBV7-3,TRBJ1-5,ASSLGGNNQPQH
-,TRBV27,TRBJ1-5,ASSVISNQPQH
TRBD1,TRBV14,TRBJ2-2,ASSQEEQGWTGELF
TRBD2,TRBV5-4,TRBJ2-1,ASSSSGRALDEQF
-,TRBV7-2,TRBJ2-2,AHARGDFYPGELF
-,TRBV18,TRBJ1-4,ASSLTRDGGMWKLF
-,TRBV29-1,TRBJ1-2,SSRVGGSSYGYT
-,TRBV6-5,TRBJ2-2,ASSLGAENTGELF
TRBD1,TRBV6-6,TRBJ2-7,ASSYVGQGFDEQY
-,TRBV30,TRBJ1-1,AWNFMNTEAF
-,TRBV11-2,TRBJ2-7,ASSPPSGVEQY
-,TRBV7-2,TRBJ1-4,ASTPGP
TRBD1,TRBV13,TRBJ2-7,ASSLVTGVDEQY
-,TRBV14,TRBJ2-7,ASSQGLTGFYEQY
TRBD2,TRBV6-5,TRBJ2-5,ASSYTRAGVETQY
-,TRBV18,TRBJ1-1,ASSPGAVEAF
-,TRBV23-1,TRBJ1-1,ASSQPRGTYPLEAF
-,TRBV27,TRBJ2-5,ASRGMGVGETQY
-,TRBV5-6,TRBJ2-5,ASSLSVSAGQETQY
TRBD2,TRBV27,TRBJ2-5,ASSFSGRTAETQY
-,TRBV27,TRBJ2-1,ASSSGGSYNEQF
-,TRBV15,TRBJ1-2,ATSREIAGTYGYT
TRBD2,TRBV5-6,TRBJ2-7,ASSLSSSGRSSVQY
TRBD2,TRBV4-1,TRBJ2-5,ASSQELWTSGSETQY
-,TRBV27,TRBJ2-7,ASSLSLATYEQY
-,TRBV6-5,TRBJ2-5,ASSYFGGSQETQY
-,TRBV28,TRBJ2-3,ASSLLAELTDTQY
-,TRBV27,TRBJ2-1,ASILGDEQF
-,TRBV29-1,TRBJ2-7,SVESQYEQY